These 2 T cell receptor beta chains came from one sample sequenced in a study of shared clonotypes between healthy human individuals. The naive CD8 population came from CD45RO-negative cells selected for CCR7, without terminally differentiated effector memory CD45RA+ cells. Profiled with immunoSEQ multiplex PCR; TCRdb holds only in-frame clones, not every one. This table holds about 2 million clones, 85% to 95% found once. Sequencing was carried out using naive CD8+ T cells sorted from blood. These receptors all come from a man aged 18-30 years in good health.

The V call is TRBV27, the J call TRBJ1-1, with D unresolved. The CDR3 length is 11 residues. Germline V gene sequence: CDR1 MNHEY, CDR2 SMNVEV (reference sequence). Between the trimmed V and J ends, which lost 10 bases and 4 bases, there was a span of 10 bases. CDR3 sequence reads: CATGWGTEAFF. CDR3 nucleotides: TGTGCCACCGGGTGGGGCACTGAAGCTTTCTTT.

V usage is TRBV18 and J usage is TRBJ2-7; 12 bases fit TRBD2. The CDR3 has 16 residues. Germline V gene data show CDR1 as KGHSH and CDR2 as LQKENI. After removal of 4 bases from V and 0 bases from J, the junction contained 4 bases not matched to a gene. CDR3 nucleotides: TGTGCCAGCTCACTCCCTAGCGGGGGGGCCTCCTACGAGCAGTACTTC. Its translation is CASSLPSGGASYEQYF.